The next 5 T cell receptor beta chains were all read from a single sample in a study of T cell responses to AZD1222 COVID-19 vaccine. Profiled with immunoSEQ multiplex PCR; TCRdb holds only in-frame clones, not every one. The table records just under 150,000 clones, over 85% of them present only once. The source was peripheral blood, collected 28 days after the second AZD1222 dose. The receptors originated from an adult who received the AZD1222 COVID-19 vaccine.

As regards this clone: Other DNA sequences of this sample code for an identical CDR3. This rearrangement joins TRBV30 to TRBJ2-1; 7 nucleotides agree with TRBD2. The germline gives CDR1 GTSNPN, CDR2 SVGIG (reference sequence). This CDR3 has 15 amino acids. Trimming cost V 0 bases and J 0 bases; bases outside gene matches: 2. The CDR3: CAWSVGGSSYNEQFF. CDR3 DNA: TGTGCCTGGAGTGTAGGCGGGAGCTCCTACAATGAGCAGTTCTTC.

This rearrangement joins TRBV11-3 to TRBJ1-1, with D uncertain. CDR1 SGHNT and CDR2 YENEEA come from the germline V gene. The CDR3 spans 14 residues. The germline V and J ends were trimmed by 5 bases and 4 bases, with 14 bases remaining between them. CDR3 sequence: CASSHGGIVTEAFF. DNA of the CDR3: TGTGCCAGCAGCCACGGAGGGATTGTCACTGAAGCTTTCTTT.

The chain has TRBV6-5 and TRBJ2-3; D gene uncertain. The length of the CDR3 is 13 residues. Germline V lookup: CDR1 MNHEY, CDR2 SVGAGI. With 7 bases removed from V and 2 bases from J, the gap between germline ends came to 10 bases. CDR3 region: CASNLQSTDTQYF. CDR3 bases: TGTGCCAGCAACCTCCAGTCCACAGATACGCAGTATTTT.

This sequence joins TRBV7-8 and TRBJ1-1; 9 bases agree with TRBD1. With 1 base clipped from V and 4 bases from J, the junction kept 4 bases outside the gene matches. From germline, CDR1 is SGHVS and CDR2 FQNEAQ. The CDR3 totals 15 residues. CDR3 sequence: CASSLVDRGTTEAFF. CDR3 bases: TGTGCCAGCAGCTTAGTCGACAGGGGGACCACTGAAGCTTTCTTT.

The chain carries TRBV11-2 and TRBJ2-7; D remains unclear. Germline CDR1 is SGHAT and CDR2 is FQNNGV. V was shortened by 5 bases and J by 7 bases, with 12 bases between the two germline ends. The CDR3 is 12 residues long. CDR3 loop: CASSTIGREQYF. CDR3 DNA: TGTGCCAGCAGCACAATAGGGCGTGAGCAGTACTTC. Using reference TRBV11-2 and TRBJ2-7 for the parts outside the CDR3, the full variable domain is EAGVAQSPRYKIIEKRQSVAFWCNPISGHATLYWYQQILGQGPKLLIQFQNNGVVDDSQLPKDRFSAERLKGVDSTLKIQPAKLEDSAVYLCASSTIGREQYFGPGTRLTVT.